The 15 T cell receptor beta chains below all came from one sample that was sequenced in a study of PD-L1 blockade in urothelial cancer. Time point denoted: pretreatment peripheral blood. Produced via immunoSEQ multiplex PCR; TCRdb's table is partial and in-frame only. The sample lists around 57,000 clones; over 75% were seen once. Sequencing used PBMCs, obtained around atezolizumab (anti-PD-L1) treatment. The receptors were sampled from a man between 70 and 80 years old with urothelial cancer.

This clone has a handful of counts. This sequence joins TRBV4-3 and TRBJ2-7, with TRBD1 as a possible D gene (5 bases). This CDR3 is 16 amino acids long. Germline values: CDR1 LGHNA, CDR2 YSLEER. V was pared by 4 bases and J by 5 bases, with 21 bases between. The CDR3 is CASSPTPGQLVHEQYF. The CDR3, as DNA: TGCGCCAGCAGCCCAACCCCAGGGCAATTAGTCCACGAGCAGTACTTC.

This chain links TRBV7-6 with TRBJ2-1; TRBD1 matches at 7 bases. CDR1 is SGHVS and CDR2 is FNYEAQ in the germline V gene. V lost 5 bases, J lost 4 bases, and 23 bases stayed unmatched. CDR3 length equals 20 residues. This CDR3 is CASSPVYHNKDRSRYNEQFF. In nucleotides, the CDR3 is TGTGCCAGCAGCCCCGTCTACCATAATAAGGACAGGTCAAGATACAATGAGCAGTTCTTC.

This clone was detected a few times. The V call is TRBV28, the J call TRBJ2-3; TRBD1 agrees at 10 bases. This CDR3 contains 16 residues. CDR1 MDHEN and CDR2 SYDVKM come from the germline V gene. The junction had 8 bases not matched to a gene; V was cut back by 4 bases and J by 4 bases. In DNA form, the CDR3 reads TGTGCCAGCAGTTCCCTCCGAGGACAGGGGGCAGATACGCAGTATTTT. The encoded protein is CASSSLRGQGADTQYF.

V is TRBV5-1 and J is TRBJ1-2; 9 bases fit TRBD1. CDR3 size: 17 residues. Unmatched junction bases numbered 14, after V lost 4 bases and J lost 4 bases. The germline CDR1 and CDR2 sequences are SGHRS and YFSETQ. CDR3 sequence (DNA): TGCGCCAGCAGCACGAAGGGACAGGGAGGCGAGCTCTATGGCTACACCTTC. Encoded protein: CASSTKGQGGELYGYTF.

The CDR3 reads CASSETAYEQYF. The CDR3 region has the DNA TGTGCCAGCAGTGAAACGGCCTACGAGCAGTACTTC. The V gene is TRBV25-1, the J gene TRBJ2-7, with D hard to call. The V end lost 2 bases, the J end lost 2 bases, and 4 bases lay between the germline ends. CDR1 is MGHDK and CDR2 is SYGVNS in the germline V gene. The CDR3 contains 12 residues.

The chain recombines TRBV27 with TRBJ2-3, with TRBD2 matching 12 bases. CDR3 length: 18 amino acids. Germline V lookup: CDR1 MNHEY, CDR2 SMNVEV (reference sequence). The V and J ends lost 10 bases and 2 bases, in that order; junction bases with no gene match: 16. The CDR3 sequence: CATLETSGSLPHTDTQYF. The CDR3, as DNA: TGTGCCACCCTAGAGACTAGCGGGAGTCTACCCCACACAGATACGCAGTATTTT.

The CDR3 DNA reads TGTGCCAGCAGCTTACCCGCGGGAGCTTACCAAGAGACCCAGTACTTC. This gives the protein CASSLPAGAYQETQYF. The J gene is TRBJ2-5, the V gene TRBV7-9; 7 positions match TRBD2. Germline V gene lookup returns CDR1 SEHNR and CDR2 FQNEAQ (reference sequence). V lost 2 bases to trimming and J lost 0 bases; unmatched junction nucleotides: 6. The length of the CDR3 is 16 residues.

A single count supports this clone. The chain recombines TRBV19 with TRBJ2-7, with D unclear. The CDR3 consists of 14 residues. Germline values: CDR1 LNHDA, CDR2 SQIVND (reference sequence). V was clipped by 5 bases and J by 0 bases, with 11 bases between them. For the CDR3, the DNA is TGTGCCAGTAGTCGGAGCGAGAACTCCTACGAGCAGTACTTC. Encoded protein: CASSRSENSYEQYF.

This clone was found once. CDR3 DNA sequence: TGTGCCAGCAGCTTCCCCGCGTACCAAGAGACCCAGTACTTC. This translates into CASSFPAYQETQYF. The J gene is TRBJ2-5, the V gene TRBV5-6; unclear D gene. The germline V and J ends were trimmed by 2 bases and 0 bases, with 8 bases remaining between them. Germline CDR1 reads SGHDT; CDR2 reads YYEEEE. This CDR3 is 14 amino acids long.

This clone was detected only once. The chain carries TRBV5-5 and TRBJ2-1; 9 bases map to TRBD1. J lost 2 bases, V lost 3 bases, and 3 bases had no gene match. CDR1 is SGHKS and CDR2 is YYEKEE in the germline V gene (reference sequence). The CDR3 is 15 residues long. The CDR3 DNA follows: TGTGCCAGCAGCTGGACAGGGGTGGCCTACAATGAGCAGTTCTTC. This sequence encodes CASSWTGVAYNEQFF.

The chain couples TRBV10-3 to TRBJ2-7; 10 bases line up with TRBD2. J gave up 2 bases and V 8 bases, and 9 bases lay outside the gene matches. There are 15 residues in the CDR3. Germline loops: CDR1 ENHRY, CDR2 SYGVKD. CDR3 bases: TGTGCCATCCGTCCCGGGACTAGCGAGACCTACGAGCAGTACTTC. Translating gives CAIRPGTSETYEQYF.

V and J are TRBV28 and TRBJ2-1, with D possibly being TRBD1 (6 bases). The CDR3 covers 14 residues. Per the germline V gene, CDR1 is MDHEN and CDR2 is SYDVKM. V was cut by 3 bases and J by 2 bases, with 8 bases left in between. CDR3 sequence (DNA): TGTGCCAGCAGTTTCGGGACACCCTACAATGAGCAGTTCTTC. Translating it yields CASSFGTPYNEQFF.

Only a few counts were recorded for this clone. The chain is built from TRBV5-1 and TRBJ1-1; TRBD1 might be the D (5 bases). The germline V gene has CDR1 SGHRS and CDR2 YFSETQ. The ends were cut back, 0 bases at V and 0 bases at J, with 18 bases in the middle. The CDR3 length is 18 residues. The CDR3 DNA sequence: TGCGCCAGCAGCTTGGCCTCGGGTCGGACAACGATGAACACTGAAGCTTTCTTT. This codes for CASSLASGRTTMNTEAFF.

This clone was found a few times. The chain couples TRBV4-1 to TRBJ2-2; D not certain. This CDR3 region has 15 residues. The V end was cut by 4 bases, the J end by 3 bases, with 12 bases between. Germline V gene data show CDR1 as MGHRA and CDR2 as YSYEKL. CDR3 in DNA: TGCGCCAGCAGCCCGCGAGAGGCCGACACCGGGGAGCTGTTTTTT. Protein product: CASSPREADTGELFF.

The chain has TRBV7-2 and TRBJ2-3; no definite D call. Germline-derived CDR1 and CDR2 are SGHTA and FQGNSA. Trimming pared 2 bases from V and 1 base from J, leaving 4 bases between. The CDR3 contains 13 residues. CDR3 DNA sequence: TGTGCCAGCAGCTTACAGGGCACAGATACGCAGTATTTT. This sequence encodes CASSLQGTDTQYF.